This TCR beta chain was identified in a study of blood T cells in healthy people across ages. Researchers isolated at least 6.5 million PBMCs per sample. Primed by a sample-barcoded 5' primer and a J-beta primer mix, a second PCR proceeded for about 6 to 12 cycles. Every sample produced at least 2.5 million CDR3-containing paired-end reads. TCRdb recomputed calls from the 5' RACE reads with MiXCR, one row per CDR3 protein. This table has roughly 2 million distinct CDR3 sequences, around half appearing once. This CDR3 has 15 amino acids. Germline CDR1 reads DFQATT; CDR2 reads SNEGSKA (reference sequence). Trimming removed 2 bases at V and 0 bases at J, with 13 bases between.

The TCR sequence derives from a woman aged 40 to 55 in good health. V usage is TRBV20-1 and J usage is TRBJ1-2; D gene ambiguous. The sequencing input was blood. CDR3 sequence (DNA): TGCAGTGCTAGACCCGGTGTCAGTCCTAACTATGGCTACACCTTC. Amino acids: CSARPGVSPNYGYTF.